A single sample is the source of the 30 T cell receptor beta chains below, sequenced in a study of T cell clones after liver transplantation. TCRdb keeps only in-frame clones here, not all; method: immunoSEQ multiplex PCR. The data hold roughly 80,000 clones, with around four fifths observed a single time. The sequences come from CD4+ T cells from blood, collected 45 to 46 months after liver transplant. The origin of the receptors is a human patient who received a liver transplant. These T cells may partly come from the graft donor.

The chain combines TRBV9 with TRBJ2-1; 8 bases match TRBD2. From germline, CDR1 is SGDLS and CDR2 YYNGEE. After removal of 1 base from V and 8 bases from J, the junction contained 5 bases not matched to a gene. This CDR3 has 14 residues. CDR3 DNA: TGTGCCAGCAGCGTAAGCGGGAGCTCCTATGAGCAGTTCTTC. Translation: CASSVSGSSYEQFF.

This chain uses TRBV5-1 with TRBJ2-3; 14 bases match TRBD2. J gave up 1 base and V 4 bases, and 2 bases lay outside the gene matches. Looked up from germline, CDR1 is SGHRS and CDR2 is YFSETQ. The CDR3 runs to 16 residues. The CDR3 is CASSPGLAGGTDTQYF. In DNA, the CDR3 is TGCGCCAGCAGCCCGGGACTAGCGGGGGGCACAGATACGCAGTATTTT.

The V gene is TRBV7-3, the J gene TRBJ1-2; D not resolved. CDR3 length equals 16 residues. Germline assignment: CDR1 SGHTA and CDR2 FQGTGA. With 4 bases removed from V and 8 bases from J, the gap between germline ends came to 23 bases. CDR3 region: CASSSQPPDLGGGYTF. In DNA, the CDR3 is TGTGCCAGCAGCTCCCAACCCCCGGACCTCGGAGGGGGCTACACCTTC.

The rearrangement links TRBV2 to TRBJ2-3, with 8 nucleotides matching TRBD2. In germline, CDR1 is SNHLY, CDR2 FYNNEI. There are 15 residues in the CDR3. The trim removed 4 bases at V and 5 bases at J, leaving 8 bases unmatched. CDR3 coding DNA: TGTGCCAGCAGTGGCGCCGCGGGAGGAATAGATACGCAGTATTTT. This codes for CASSGAAGGIDTQYF.

The chain couples TRBV11-3 to TRBJ2-2, with 7 bases lining up with TRBD2. Trimming cost V 3 bases and J 5 bases; bases outside gene matches: 9. The germline V gene has CDR1 SGHNT and CDR2 YENEEA. CDR3 length: 16 residues. The CDR3 DNA follows: TGTGCCAGCAGCTTCGGCGCGGGAGTGGATACCGGGGAGCTGTTTTTT. Translation gives CASSFGAGVDTGELFF.

This chain links TRBV15 with TRBJ2-5; D gene ambiguous. CDR1 is LNHNV, CDR2 YYDKDF, per germline (reference sequence). Between the trimmed V and J ends, which lost 0 bases and 2 bases, there was a span of 10 bases. This CDR3 spans 15 amino acids. The DNA for the CDR3 is TGTGCCACCAGCAGAGATCTAGGCTTTCAAGAGACCCAGTACTTC. This gives the protein CATSRDLGFQETQYF.

The rearrangement uses TRBV5-8 and TRBJ1-2; 8 bases match TRBD1. The CDR3 covers 16 residues. Germline CDR1 and CDR2: SGHTS and YDEGEE. V lost 2 bases and J lost 0; bases outside the gene matches: 6. Written as DNA, the CDR3 is TGTGCCAGCAGCTTAAACCGGGACAGGTCTAACTATGGCTACACCTTC. Translation: CASSLNRDRSNYGYTF.

The chain has TRBV9 and TRBJ1-3; D not certain. The ends were cut back, 3 bases at V and 0 bases at J, with 7 bases in the middle. This CDR3 spans 14 amino acids. Germline V gene data show CDR1 as SGDLS and CDR2 as YYNGEE. The CDR3 loop reads CASSDGHSGNTIYF. The CDR3 DNA reads as TGTGCCAGCAGCGACGGTCACTCTGGAAACACCATATATTTT.

The chain employs TRBV4-2 and TRBJ2-1; 8 bases are shared with TRBD2. With 3 bases clipped from V and 6 bases from J, the junction kept 7 bases outside the gene matches. The CDR3 is made up of 15 amino acids. Germline V gives CDR1 LGHNA, CDR2 YNFKEQ. CDR3 in DNA: TGTGCCAGCAGCCAGGGACTAGTGACTTTCAATGAGCAGTTCTTC. Residues: CASSQGLVTFNEQFF.

The J gene is TRBJ1-1, the V gene TRBV4-3, with D perhaps matching TRBD1 (6 bases). CDR1 and CDR2 (germline): LGHNA, YSLEER. This CDR3 comprises 15 residues. Trimming cost V 4 bases and J 3 bases, with 15 bases left between them. The CDR3 DNA is TGCGCCAGCAGCCTGCTGCCGGGACAAGACACTGAAGCTTTCTTT. Encoded protein: CASSLLPGQDTEAFF.

This clone was found a few times. The chain links TRBV2 to TRBJ2-2, with a possible D match to TRBD1 (6 bases). The CDR3 loop spans 16 amino acids. Germline values: CDR1 SNHLY, CDR2 FYNNEI. The ends were cut back, 5 bases at V and 2 bases at J, with 15 bases in the middle. CDR3 nucleotides: TGTGCCAGCAGTAGAACCACGGACAGTAACACCGGGGAGCTGTTTTTT. Protein product: CASSRTTDSNTGELFF. Drawing the rest from reference TRBV2 and TRBJ2-2, the complete variable domain is EPEVTQTPSHQVTQMGQEVILRCVPISNHLYFYWYRQILGQKVEFLVSFYNNEISEKSEIFDDQFSVERPDGSNFTLKIRSTKLEDSAMYFCASSRTTDSNTGELFFGEGSRLTVL.

The chain uses TRBV5-1 and TRBJ2-2, with 10 nucleotides matching TRBD1. The CDR3 runs to 15 residues. J lost 7 bases, V lost 7 bases, and 10 bases had no gene match. Per germline, CDR1 SGHRS and CDR2 YFSETQ. The DNA of the CDR3 is TGCGCCAGCGGTTCCGGGACAGGGGAAGGCGGGGAGCTGTTTTTT. It yields the protein CASGSGTGEGGELFF. Together with reference TRBV5-1 and TRBJ2-2, the CDR3 gives the full variable domain: KAGVTQTPRYLIKTRGQQVTLSCSPISGHRSVSWYQQTPGQGLQFLFEYFSETQRNKGNFPGRFSGRQFSNSRSEMNVSTLELGDSALYLCASGSGTGEGGELFFGEGSRLTVL.

The gene calls are TRBV19 and TRBJ2-7, with D unresolved. The CDR3 has 13 amino acids. The V gene lost 1 base and the J gene lost 6 bases, with 10 bases spanning the gap. The V gene's germline CDR1 is LNHDA and CDR2 SQIVND (reference sequence). CDR3: CASSIGWASEQYF. The CDR3, as DNA: TGTGCCAGTAGTATAGGATGGGCGTCCGAGCAGTACTTC.

The rearrangement uses TRBV2 and TRBJ2-5, with a weak D call TRBD1 (5 bases). The V and J ends lost 7 bases and 2 bases respectively, with 11 bases between them. Per the germline V gene, CDR1 is SNHLY and CDR2 is FYNNEI. The length of the CDR3 is 13 residues. Here the CDR3 DNA reads TGTGCCAGCAACAGGATCAGACAAGAGACCCAGTACTTC. It is translated as CASNRIRQETQYF.

V and J are TRBV4-1 and TRBJ2-3, with D perhaps assigned TRBD1 or TRBD2 (5 bases each). V lost 1 base and J lost 5, with 13 bases in between. The CDR3 runs to 15 residues. Per germline, CDR1 MGHRA and CDR2 YSYEKL. The CDR3 region has the DNA TGCGCCAGCAGCCAAGGGGCGTTTGGGGGAGATACGCAGTATTTT. Translating it yields CASSQGAFGGDTQYF.

The chain has TRBV5-1 and TRBJ2-3, with 13 positions matching TRBD2. Germline CDR1 SGHRS, CDR2 YFSETQ. With V trimmed by 7 bases and J by 9 bases, 5 bases remained unmatched. The CDR3 loop spans 13 amino acids. The CDR3 reads CASRGLAGATQYF. CDR3 nucleotide sequence: TGCGCCAGCCGAGGACTAGCGGGAGCCACGCAGTATTTT. The variable domain in full, with the rest retrieved from reference TRBV5-1 and TRBJ2-3, is KAGVTQTPRYLIKTRGQQVTLSCSPISGHRSVSWYQQTPGQGLQFLFEYFSETQRNKGNFPGRFSGRQFSNSRSEMNVSTLELGDSALYLCASRGLAGATQYFGPGTRLTVL.

This chain links TRBV5-1 with TRBJ1-1; a weak D match, TRBD1 (5 bases). Trimming removed 1 base at V and 10 bases at J, with 20 bases between. This CDR3 comprises 15 residues. In germline, CDR1 is SGHRS, CDR2 YFSETQ. CDR3 sequence (DNA): TGCGCCAGCAGCTTGTATGAGGGGCGCGACTCCCGAGCTTTCTTT. This translates into CASSLYEGRDSRAFF. Combining the CDR3 with reference TRBV5-1 and TRBJ1-1 gives the whole variable domain KAGVTQTPRYLIKTRGQQVTLSCSPISGHRSVSWYQQTPGQGLQFLFEYFSETQRNKGNFPGRFSGRQFSNSRSEMNVSTLELGDSALYLCASSLYEGRDSRAFFGQGTRLTVV.

The rearrangement joins TRBV18 to TRBJ1-5; D possibly corresponds to TRBD1 (6 bases). This CDR3 spans 14 amino acids. Trimming removed 6 bases at V and 2 bases at J, with 11 bases between. Germline CDR1 KGHSH, CDR2 LQKENI. The CDR3 region has the DNA TGTGCCAGCTCGCAACAGGGAGGCAATCAGCCCCAGCATTTT. Encoded protein: CASSQQGGNQPQHF.

V and J are TRBV6-6 and TRBJ2-2; TRBD2 matches 7 bases. V was pared by 6 bases and J by 0 bases, with 4 bases of the junction left unmatched. The CDR3 length is 15 residues. Germline values: CDR1 MNHNY, CDR2 SVGAGI (reference sequence). CDR3 coding DNA: TGTGCCAGCAGCAGCGGGGACGCGAACACCGGGGAGCTGTTTTTT. Its translation: CASSSGDANTGELFF.

The chain couples TRBV5-1 to TRBJ2-5, with D perhaps TRBD1 or TRBD2 (5 bases each). The ends were cut back, 6 bases at V and 1 base at J, with 19 bases in the middle. There are 16 residues in the CDR3. From germline, CDR1 is SGHRS and CDR2 YFSETQ. This CDR3 reads CASNKQGPGAQETQYF. The CDR3 region has the DNA TGCGCCAGCAATAAGCAGGGTCCCGGGGCCCAAGAGACCCAGTACTTC.

The rearrangement joins TRBV5-1 to TRBJ1-2, with a possible D match to TRBD1 (5 bases). The CDR3 totals 13 residues. V was cut by 0 bases and J by 8 bases, with 11 bases left in between. Germline values: CDR1 SGHRS, CDR2 YFSETQ. The CDR3 protein is CASSLGPREGYTF. As DNA, the CDR3 is TGCGCCAGCAGCTTGGGCCCCAGGGAGGGCTACACCTTC.

The chain combines TRBV30 with TRBJ2-7; 7 positions agree with TRBD2. The CDR3 consists of 13 residues. Germline values: CDR1 GTSNPN, CDR2 SVGIG (reference sequence). J was trimmed by 3 bases and V by 5 bases; bases with no gene match: 7. The CDR3 DNA follows: TGTGCCTGGGCCAATGGACTAGACTACGAGCAGTACTTC. Translating gives CAWANGLDYEQYF. Full variable domain (rest looked up from reference TRBV30 and TRBJ2-7): SQTIHQWPATLVQPVGSPLSLECTVEGTSNPNLYWYRQAAGRGLQLLFYSVGIGQISSEVPQNLSASRPQDRQFILSSKKLLLSDSGFYLCAWANGLDYEQYFGPGTRLTVT.

The V gene is TRBV5-1, the J gene TRBJ2-3; no clear D. Looked up from germline, CDR1 is SGHRS and CDR2 is YFSETQ. CDR3 length equals 14 residues. V was clipped by 4 bases and J by 1 base, with 10 bases between them. This CDR3 is CASSQGPRTDTQYF. CDR3 nucleotides: TGCGCCAGCAGCCAAGGGCCTCGCACAGATACGCAGTATTTT.

The V gene is TRBV18, the J gene TRBJ2-1; D may be TRBD1 (5 bases). Germline V gene data show CDR1 as KGHSH and CDR2 as LQKENI. CDR3 length: 15 amino acids. V lost 2 bases, J lost 0 bases, and 8 bases lay in between. The CDR3 DNA reads as TGTGCCAGCTCACCAGGCAGGGTCTCCTACAATGAGCAGTTCTTC. It codes for CASSPGRVSYNEQFF.

V is TRBV14 and J is TRBJ1-3; 9 positions match TRBD1. Germline assignment: CDR1 SGHDN and CDR2 FVKESK. The V gene end was trimmed by 4 bases and the J gene end by 14 bases; junction bases not matched to a gene: 3. The CDR3 spans 11 residues. The CDR3, as DNA: TGTGCCAGCAGCCCGGGACAGGGTGTATATTTT. Its protein product is CASSPGQGVYF.

This clone appeared once. The gene calls are TRBV30 and TRBJ2-1; maybe TRBD2 (5 bases). With 1 base removed from V and 2 bases from J, the gap between germline ends came to 6 bases. The germline gives CDR1 GTSNPN, CDR2 SVGIG (reference sequence). The CDR3 consists of 13 residues. The CDR3 bases are TGTGCCTGGAGTGCCGGGACCTACAATGAGCAGTTCTTC. Amino acid sequence: CAWSAGTYNEQFF.

This clone was found a few times. This rearrangement joins TRBV28 to TRBJ2-1; D is undetermined. The CDR3 has 10 residues. Germline V CDR1 and CDR2: MDHEN, SYDVKM. V was pared by 4 bases and J by 7 bases, with 2 bases between. The CDR3 nucleotides are TGTGCCAGCAGTTATAATGAGCAGTTCTTC. Translation gives CASSYNEQFF.

CDR3 loop: CASSLLTSGKDTQYF. In DNA form, the CDR3 reads TGTGCCAGCAGCCTCCTGACTAGCGGGAAGGATACGCAGTATTTT. This chain joins TRBV7-2 and TRBJ2-3; 11 nucleotides agree with TRBD2. This CDR3 has 15 amino acids. The germline V gene has CDR1 SGHTA and CDR2 FQGNSA. With 5 bases clipped from V and 6 bases from J, the junction kept 7 bases outside the gene matches.

The CDR3 reads CASSSLGEAFF. The CDR3, as DNA: TGTGCCAGCAGCAGCTTAGGAGAAGCTTTCTTT. V gene TRBV21-1 combines with J gene TRBJ1-1. TRBV21-1 is assigned pseudogene status. CDR3 length: 11 amino acids.

This clone appeared once. The rearrangement uses TRBV10-3 and TRBJ2-1, with D tentatively TRBD1 or TRBD2 (5 bases each). CDR1 ENHRY and CDR2 SYGVKD come from the germline V gene. Deletions cut 0 bases from V and 0 bases from J, with 12 bases between. This CDR3 is built from 17 residues. The CDR3 DNA is TGTGCCATCAGTGAGTCATCAGGGAGAAGCTCCTACAATGAGCAGTTCTTC. It is translated as CAISESSGRSSYNEQFF.